Listed below are T cell receptor beta chains from one sample, sequenced in a study of human T cells and chemical hapten exposure. Each CDR3 protein is one row after TCRdb ran MiXCR on the RACE reads. The sample lists about 94,000 distinct CDR3 sequences; 9.3% were seen once. This material consisted of whole blood, taken in connection with sensitization to the hapten diphenylcyclopropenone (DPC). The source is a woman aged 40 to 50 with alopecia areata. Some clones in this sample may be carry-over from other donors' samples. The CDR3 runs from the conserved cysteine through the conserved F or W. D genes are given only for firm matches. Clone size is not always given. Where it is, it says once, few, many or a class for expanded clones.

d_call	v_call	clone_size	j_call	cdr3_nt	cdr3_aa
TRBD1	TRBV5-1	.	TRBJ2-7	TGCGCCAGCAGCCCCCGGGACAGGATAGCGGTCGAGCAGTACTTC	CASSPRDRIAVEQYF
TRBD2	TRBV29-1	many	TRBJ2-1	TGCAGCGTTAGGACTAGCGGGAAAAGAGAGCAGTTCTTC	CSVRTSGKREQFF
TRBD1	TRBV12-3/TRBV12-4	.	TRBJ2-1	TGTGCCAGCAGTTTCGGACAGGGGGTGGGCAATGAGCAGTTCTTC	CASSFGQGVGNEQFF
TRBD1	TRBV5-6	.	TRBJ1-1	TGTGCCAGCAGCCCCCGACTGGACAGGGCCGGCACTGAAGCTTTCTTT	CASSPRLDRAGTEAFF
.	TRBV6-2/TRBV6-3	.	TRBJ2-1	TGTGCCAGCAGCCTATCCGCCGGACAGTTTAATGAGCAGTTCTTC	CASSLSAGQFNEQFF
TRBD1	TRBV29-1	.	TRBJ1-4	TGCAGCGTTGATCCCCCCGGGACAGGAGAAAAACTGTTTTTT	CSVDPPGTGEKLFF
TRBD2	TRBV7-2	many	TRBJ2-1	TGTGCCATCGAAGCGGGAGGAGATGAGCAGTTCTTC	CAIEAGGDEQFF
.	TRBV9	few	TRBJ2-4	TGTGCCAGCAGCGGTCGGGCCGAAAACATTCAGTACTTC	CASSGRAENIQYF
.	TRBV4-3	.	TRBJ2-5	TGCGCCAGCAGCCAAGCCGGGTCAGAGACCCAGTACTTC	CASSQAGSETQYF
.	TRBV12-3/TRBV12-4	.	TRBJ1-6	TGTGCCAGCAGCAAGAATTCACCCCTCCACTTT	CASSKNSPLHF
.	TRBV5-1	many	TRBJ1-6	TGCGCCAGCAGCTTGGGGCAGGGTTCCTATAATTCACCCCTCCACTTT	CASSLGQGSYNSPLHF
.	TRBV29-1	.	TRBJ2-7	TGCAGCGTTGAAGCTGGGGGCGGGAACGAGCAGTACTTC	CSVEAGGGNEQYF
.	TRBV7-2	many	TRBJ1-1	TGTGCCAGCAGCTTAAGTGAGTACACTGAAGCTTTCTTT	CASSLSEYTEAFF
.	TRBV7-9	few	TRBJ2-4	TGTGCCAGCAGCTCAAATCTAGCCTCAAACATTCAGTACTTC	CASSSNLASNIQYF
TRBD2	TRBV7-9	.	TRBJ2-4	TGTGCCAGCAGCTACCCTGGCGGGAGTAACATTCAGTACTTC	CASSYPGGSNIQYF
.	TRBV29-1	many	TRBJ2-3	TGCAGCGTTGGTCCCTCACAGAGCACAGATACGCAGTATTTT	CSVGPSQSTDTQYF
TRBD1	TRBV20-1	few	TRBJ2-4	TGCAGTGCGGACGACAGGGGAGCGTTGAACATTCAGTACTTC	CSADDRGALNIQYF
TRBD2	TRBV6-2/TRBV6-3	.	TRBJ2-1	TGTGCCAGCAGTTACACTAGCGGGAGCTACAATGAGCAGTTCTTC	CASSYTSGSYNEQFF
.	TRBV12-3/TRBV12-4	many	TRBJ2-7	TGTGCCAGCAGTTTAAGGGGAGGTGGTCTAGGGATCACTCCGCAGTACTTC	CASSLRGGGLGITPQYF
TRBD2	TRBV20-1	many	TRBJ2-1	TGCAGTACGATTAGCGGGAGCTCCTACAATGAGCAGTTCTTC	CSTISGSSYNEQFF
.	TRBV2	.	TRBJ2-7	TGTGCCAGCAGTGAAGGTCACCTAGCCTACGAGCAGTACTTC	CASSEGHLAYEQYF
.	TRBV6-2/TRBV6-3	few	TRBJ1-1	TGTGCCAGCACCGGTGGGGGCAACACTGAAGCTTTCTTT	CASTGGGNTEAFF
.	TRBV6-5	few	TRBJ1-6	TGTGCCAGCAGTTACTCGGGACCACCAAATTCACCCCTCCACTTT	CASSYSGPPNSPLHF
.	TRBV18	many	TRBJ1-2	TGTGCCAGCTCGCCTGCGACGGAAGTCATCTATGGCTACACCTTC	CASSPATEVIYGYTF
.	TRBV29-1	many	TRBJ2-5	TGCAGCGTTGAAATTATTAGCGGAGAGACCCAGTACTTC	CSVEIISGETQYF
TRBD2	TRBV7-2	many	TRBJ2-2	TGTGCCAGCAGCTTAGTGGTAGCGGGAGGGCCGAAAACCGGGGAGCTGTTTTTT	CASSLVVAGGPKTGELFF
TRBD1	TRBV29-1	many	TRBJ2-7	TGCAGCGTCGGGACAGGGGAGGTCGAGCAGTACTTC	CSVGTGEVEQYF
.	TRBV3-1	many	TRBJ1-6	TGTGCCAGCAGCCAAGGTAGCGGTGGACGGAATAATTCACCCCTCCACTTT	CASSQGSGGRNNSPLHF
TRBD1	TRBV6-2/TRBV6-3	many	TRBJ1-6	TGTGCCAGCAGTTACTCCTCGGTAGGGGGCAAGAATTCACCCCTCCACTTT	CASSYSSVGGKNSPLHF
.	TRBV7-9	many	TRBJ1-6	TGTGCCAGCAGCACCGACAGCTTTTCACCCCTCCACTTT	CASSTDSFSPLHF
TRBD2	TRBV20-1	.	TRBJ2-7	TGCAGTGCTAGGGGGACTAGCCCCCGGTCCTACGAGCAGTACTTC	CSARGTSPRSYEQYF
.	TRBV20-1	many	TRBJ2-7	TGCAGTGGTACGGGACGGAGTTCCTACGAGCAGTACTTC	CSGTGRSSYEQYF
.	TRBV18	few	TRBJ1-2	TGTGCCAGCTCACCCGGGCAGGGCCGAGGCTACACCTTC	CASSPGQGRGYTF
.	TRBV4-2	many	TRBJ2-4	TGTGCCAGCAGCCAAGATGACCCTTCCCGCATTCAGTACTTC	CASSQDDPSRIQYF
.	TRBV4-3	.	TRBJ1-5	TGCGCCAGCAGCCAAGATTGGCCCCTCGTAGGTCAGCCCCAGCATTTT	CASSQDWPLVGQPQHF
.	TRBV5-1	few	TRBJ1-1	TGCGCCAGCAGCTTGGTAGGGGTGAACACTGAAGCTTTCTTT	CASSLVGVNTEAFF
TRBD1	TRBV5-6	medium-sized	TRBJ2-3	TGTGCCAGCAGCTGGACGACCGGGACAGGGGCTTGGACAGATACGCAGTATTTT	CASSWTTGTGAWTDTQYF
.	TRBV7-2	.	TRBJ2-5	TGTGCCAGCAGCTTAGGGCTAGCTGGTGAGACCCAGTACTTC	CASSLGLAGETQYF
.	TRBV7-9	few	TRBJ1-1	TGTGCCAGCAGCGACCCTTCCCGGGTTAGCACTGAAGCTTTCTTT	CASSDPSRVSTEAFF
TRBD2	TRBV4-2	many	TRBJ2-3	TGTGCCAGCAGCCAAGATCCCCTAGCGGGAGGGCCCACAGATACGCAGTATTTT	CASSQDPLAGGPTDTQYF
.	TRBV3-1	many	TRBJ1-5	TGTGCCAGCAGCCCCCGGGGGAATCAGCCCCAGCATTTT	CASSPRGNQPQHF
.	TRBV3-1	.	TRBJ2-1	TGTGCCAGCAGTTACTCCTACAATGAGCAGTTCTTC	CASSYSYNEQFF
.	TRBV7-9	many	TRBJ2-5	TGTGCCAGCAGCTTATTTGGAGGGTCAGAGACCCAGTACTTC	CASSLFGGSETQYF
.	TRBV7-9	few	TRBJ1-3	TGTGCCAGCAGCTTAGTGTCCTCTGGAAACACCATATATTTT	CASSLVSSGNTIYF
TRBD1	TRBV6-6	many	TRBJ2-7	TGTGCCAGCAGAATCCGGGACAGCTACGAGCAGTACTTC	CASRIRDSYEQYF
.	TRBV3-1	.	TRBJ2-2	TGTGCCAGCAGCCAAGTAGGTGCCGGGGAGCTGTTTTTT	CASSQVGAGELFF
.	TRBV15	few	TRBJ2-4	TGTGCCACCAGCAGAGATAAGGGATGGGTAGCCAAAAACATTCAGTACTTC	CATSRDKGWVAKNIQYF
.	TRBV3-2	many	TRBJ1-5	TGTGCCAGCAGCCCCAATCAGCCCCAGCATTTT	CASSPNQPQHF
.	TRBV3-1	few	TRBJ2-7	TGTGCCAGCAAGGCGGTAGAGGGCTACGAGCAGTACTTC	CASKAVEGYEQYF
TRBD2	TRBV5-1	.	TRBJ2-7	TGCGCCAGCAAGAATAGCTTCCTCGGGACTAGCGGGAGGAGGGCCTACGAGCAGTACTTC	CASKNSFLGTSGRRAYEQYF